This T cell receptor beta chain was identified in a study of post-analysis software for immune sequencing data. Overall study: Some patients lacked subtype; others had relapsing-remitting, secondary progressive or progressive-relapsing disease. Study-level results: Relative to controls, patients had five TRBV segments at higher frequency, with TRBV5-6, TRBV5-1 and TRBV20-1 among these. Controls significantly exceeded multiple sclerosis patients in normalized Chao1 diversity. Samples prepared in the same batch strongly co-clustered by F measure.

This CDR3 has 14 amino acids. From germline, CDR1 is SGHTS and CDR2 YDEGEE. V was trimmed by 0 bases and J by 7 bases, leaving 8 bases between them. The library was made from cDNA and included unique molecular identifiers. Starting from roughly 1 to 10 million T cells, the study yielded approximately 500,000 cDNA molecules. TCRdb independently ran MiXCR on the PCR reads; one entry per CDR3 protein. Here the sample spans 350,000 to 500,000 distinct CDR3 sequences, 30% to 45% being singletons. A remark on this clonotype: No antigen is known for it.

V and J are TRBV5-8 and TRBJ1-6; D gene uncertain. The sample comprised blood. This TCR was sampled from a girl aged 2-10 years with multiple sclerosis. The CDR3 nucleotides are TGTGCCAGCAGCTTGGCTGTCTCGAATTCACCCCTCCACTTT. It is translated as CASSLAVSNSPLHF.